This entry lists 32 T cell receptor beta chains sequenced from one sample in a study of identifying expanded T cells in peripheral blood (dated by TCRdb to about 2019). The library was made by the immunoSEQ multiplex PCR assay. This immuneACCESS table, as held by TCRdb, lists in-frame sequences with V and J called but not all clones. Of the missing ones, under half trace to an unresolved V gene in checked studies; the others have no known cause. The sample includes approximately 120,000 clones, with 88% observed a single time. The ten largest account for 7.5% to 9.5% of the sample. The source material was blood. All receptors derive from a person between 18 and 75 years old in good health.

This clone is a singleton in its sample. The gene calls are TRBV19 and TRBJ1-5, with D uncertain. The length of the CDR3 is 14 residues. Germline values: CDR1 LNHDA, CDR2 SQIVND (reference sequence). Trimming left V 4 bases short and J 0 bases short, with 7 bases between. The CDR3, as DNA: TGTGCCAGTAGTAAACGGGATAGCAATCAGCCCCAGCATTTT. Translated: CASSKRDSNQPQHF.

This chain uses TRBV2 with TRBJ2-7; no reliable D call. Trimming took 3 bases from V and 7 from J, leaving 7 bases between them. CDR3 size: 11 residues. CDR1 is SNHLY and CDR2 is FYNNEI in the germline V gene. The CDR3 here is CASSEEREQYF. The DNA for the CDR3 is TGTGCCAGCAGTGAGGAAAGGGAGCAGTACTTC.

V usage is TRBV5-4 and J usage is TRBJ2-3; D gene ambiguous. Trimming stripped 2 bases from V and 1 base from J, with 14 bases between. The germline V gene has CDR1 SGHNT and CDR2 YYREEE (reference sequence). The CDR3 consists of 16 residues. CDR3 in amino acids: CASSLSGSGRTDTQYF. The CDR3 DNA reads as TGTGCCAGCAGCTTATCCGGTTCAGGACGCACAGATACGCAGTATTTT.

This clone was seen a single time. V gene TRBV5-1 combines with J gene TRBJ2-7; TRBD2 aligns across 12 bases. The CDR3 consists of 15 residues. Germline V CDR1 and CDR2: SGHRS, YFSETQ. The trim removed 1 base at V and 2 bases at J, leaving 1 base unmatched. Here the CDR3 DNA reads TGCGCCAGCAGCTTGTCTAGCGGGAGGGCCTACGAGCAGTACTTC. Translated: CASSLSSGRAYEQYF. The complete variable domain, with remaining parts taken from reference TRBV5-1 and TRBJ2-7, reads KAGVTQTPRYLIKTRGQQVTLSCSPISGHRSVSWYQQTPGQGLQFLFEYFSETQRNKGNFPGRFSGRQFSNSRSEMNVSTLELGDSALYLCASSLSSGRAYEQYFGPGTRLTVT.

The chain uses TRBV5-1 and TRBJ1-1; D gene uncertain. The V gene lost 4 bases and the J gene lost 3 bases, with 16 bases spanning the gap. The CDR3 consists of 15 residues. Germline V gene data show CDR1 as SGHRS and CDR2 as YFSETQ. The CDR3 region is CASSLLPEADTEAFF. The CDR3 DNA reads TGCGCCAGCAGCCTCCTTCCGGAGGCGGACACTGAAGCTTTCTTT. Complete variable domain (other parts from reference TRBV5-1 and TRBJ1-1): KAGVTQTPRYLIKTRGQQVTLSCSPISGHRSVSWYQQTPGQGLQFLFEYFSETQRNKGNFPGRFSGRQFSNSRSEMNVSTLELGDSALYLCASSLLPEADTEAFFGQGTRLTVV.

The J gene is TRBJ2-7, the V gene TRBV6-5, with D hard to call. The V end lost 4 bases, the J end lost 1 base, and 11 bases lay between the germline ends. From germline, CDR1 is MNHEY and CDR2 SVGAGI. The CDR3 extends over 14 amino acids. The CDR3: CASSFRHESYEQYF. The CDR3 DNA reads TGTGCCAGCAGTTTCCGACACGAGTCCTACGAGCAGTACTTC.

The CDR3 nucleotides read TGTGCCAGCAGCCAAAACCCCCAACCCGACGGAATCTATGGCTACACCTTC. This translates into CASSQNPQPDGIYGYTF. V gene TRBV7-2 combines with J gene TRBJ1-2; D ambiguous. Germline V gene data show CDR1 as SGHTA and CDR2 as FQGNSA. The CDR3 is made up of 17 amino acids. Trimming stripped 5 bases from V and 4 bases from J, with 23 bases between.

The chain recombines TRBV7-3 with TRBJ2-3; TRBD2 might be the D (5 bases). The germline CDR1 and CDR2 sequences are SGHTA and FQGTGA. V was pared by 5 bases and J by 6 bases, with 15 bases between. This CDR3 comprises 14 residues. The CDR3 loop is CASSLVASMDTQYF. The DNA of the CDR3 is TGTGCCAGCAGCCTGGTGGCTAGCATGGATACGCAGTATTTT.

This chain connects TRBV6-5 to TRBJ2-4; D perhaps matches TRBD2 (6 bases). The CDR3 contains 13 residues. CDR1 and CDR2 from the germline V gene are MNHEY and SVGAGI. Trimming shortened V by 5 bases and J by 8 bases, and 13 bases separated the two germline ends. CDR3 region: CASSRRGRHIQYF. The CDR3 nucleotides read TGTGCCAGCAGTCGGCGAGGGAGGCACATTCAGTACTTC.

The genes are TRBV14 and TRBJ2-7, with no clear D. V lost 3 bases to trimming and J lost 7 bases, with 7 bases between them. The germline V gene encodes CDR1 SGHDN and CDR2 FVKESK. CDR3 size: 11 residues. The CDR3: CASSHAREQYF. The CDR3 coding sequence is TGTGCCAGCAGCCACGCTAGGGAGCAGTACTTC.

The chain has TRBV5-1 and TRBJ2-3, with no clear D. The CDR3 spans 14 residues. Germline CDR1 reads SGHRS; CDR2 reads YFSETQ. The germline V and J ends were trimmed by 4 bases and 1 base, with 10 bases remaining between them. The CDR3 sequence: CASSRVEGTDTQYF. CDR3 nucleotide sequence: TGCGCCAGCAGCAGGGTAGAAGGCACAGATACGCAGTATTTT.

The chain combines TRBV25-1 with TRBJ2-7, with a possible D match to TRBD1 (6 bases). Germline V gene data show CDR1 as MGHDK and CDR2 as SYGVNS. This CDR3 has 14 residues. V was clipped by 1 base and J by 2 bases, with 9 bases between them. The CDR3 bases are TGTGCCAGCAGTGAATCTAGGACAGCCTACGAGCAGTACTTC. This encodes CASSESRTAYEQYF.

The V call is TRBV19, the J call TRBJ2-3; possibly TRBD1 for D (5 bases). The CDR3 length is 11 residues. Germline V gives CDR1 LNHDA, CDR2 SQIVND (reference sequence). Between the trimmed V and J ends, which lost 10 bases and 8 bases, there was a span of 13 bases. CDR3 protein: CATLGAATQYF. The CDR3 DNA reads TGTGCCACCCTAGGGGCCGCTACGCAGTATTTT.

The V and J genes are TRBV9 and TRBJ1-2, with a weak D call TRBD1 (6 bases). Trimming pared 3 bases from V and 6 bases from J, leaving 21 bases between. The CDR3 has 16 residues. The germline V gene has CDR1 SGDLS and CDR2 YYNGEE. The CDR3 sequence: CASSEVPQGTLDGYTF. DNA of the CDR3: TGTGCCAGCAGCGAAGTGCCTCAGGGGACCTTAGATGGCTACACCTTC.

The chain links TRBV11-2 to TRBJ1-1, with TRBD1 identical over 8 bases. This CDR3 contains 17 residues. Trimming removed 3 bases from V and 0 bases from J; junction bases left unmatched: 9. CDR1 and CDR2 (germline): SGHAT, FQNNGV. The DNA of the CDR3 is TGTGCCAGCAGCTTTAAAACAGGGGGGGCTATGAACACTGAAGCTTTCTTT. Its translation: CASSFKTGGAMNTEAFF.

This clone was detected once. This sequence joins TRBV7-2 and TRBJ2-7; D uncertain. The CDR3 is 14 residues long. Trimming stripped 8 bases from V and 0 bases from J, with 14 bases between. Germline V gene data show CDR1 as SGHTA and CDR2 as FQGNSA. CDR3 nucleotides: TGTGCCAGCCGCCTAAATAGGAACTCCTACGAGCAGTACTTC. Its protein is CASRLNRNSYEQYF.

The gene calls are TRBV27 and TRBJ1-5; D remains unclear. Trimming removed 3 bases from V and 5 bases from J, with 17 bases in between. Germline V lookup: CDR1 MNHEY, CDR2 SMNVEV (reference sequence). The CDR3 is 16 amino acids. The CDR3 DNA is TGTGCCAGCAGTTTGAGAAAGGAGAATATCGATCAGCCCCAGCATTTT. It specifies CASSLRKENIDQPQHF.

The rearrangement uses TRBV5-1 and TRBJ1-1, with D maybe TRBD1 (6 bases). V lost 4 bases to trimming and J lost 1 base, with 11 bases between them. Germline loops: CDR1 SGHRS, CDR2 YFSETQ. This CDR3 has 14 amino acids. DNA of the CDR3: TGCGCCAGCAGCGGAAGGACAGCGAACACTGAAGCTTTCTTT. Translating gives CASSGRTANTEAFF.

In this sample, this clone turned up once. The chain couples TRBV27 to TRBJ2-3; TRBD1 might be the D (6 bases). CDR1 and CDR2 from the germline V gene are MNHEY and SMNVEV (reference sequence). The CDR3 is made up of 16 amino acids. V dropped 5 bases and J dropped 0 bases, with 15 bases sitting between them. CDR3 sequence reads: CASSRWGRGSTDTQYF. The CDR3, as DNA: TGTGCCAGCAGTCGTTGGGGGCGAGGTAGCACAGATACGCAGTATTTT.

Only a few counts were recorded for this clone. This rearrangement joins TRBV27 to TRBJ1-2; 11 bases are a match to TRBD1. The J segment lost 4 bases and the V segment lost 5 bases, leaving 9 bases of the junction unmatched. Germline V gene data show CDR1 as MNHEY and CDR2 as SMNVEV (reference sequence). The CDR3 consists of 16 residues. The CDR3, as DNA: TGTGCCAGCAGTACCCGGACAGGGGGCGCCGCCTATGGCTACACCTTC. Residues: CASSTRTGGAAYGYTF.

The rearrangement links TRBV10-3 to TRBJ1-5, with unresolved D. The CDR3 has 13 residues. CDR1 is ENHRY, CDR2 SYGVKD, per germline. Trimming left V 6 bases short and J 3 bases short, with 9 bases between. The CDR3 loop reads CAISSETNQPQHF. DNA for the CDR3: TGTGCCATCAGCTCTGAGACCAATCAGCCCCAGCATTTT.

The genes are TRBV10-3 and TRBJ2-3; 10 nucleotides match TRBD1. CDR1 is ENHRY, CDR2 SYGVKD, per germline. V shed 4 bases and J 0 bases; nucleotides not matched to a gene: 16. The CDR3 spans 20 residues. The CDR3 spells CAISAGQGKIAGPSTDTQYF. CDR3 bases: TGTGCCATCAGTGCGGGACAGGGGAAGATAGCGGGCCCTAGCACAGATACGCAGTATTTT.

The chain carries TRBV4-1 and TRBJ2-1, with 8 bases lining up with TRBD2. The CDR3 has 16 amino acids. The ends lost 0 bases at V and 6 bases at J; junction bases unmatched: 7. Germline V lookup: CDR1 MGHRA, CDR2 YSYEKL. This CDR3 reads CASSQDPGLAPNEQFF. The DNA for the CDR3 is TGCGCCAGCAGCCAAGATCCAGGACTAGCCCCCAATGAGCAGTTCTTC.

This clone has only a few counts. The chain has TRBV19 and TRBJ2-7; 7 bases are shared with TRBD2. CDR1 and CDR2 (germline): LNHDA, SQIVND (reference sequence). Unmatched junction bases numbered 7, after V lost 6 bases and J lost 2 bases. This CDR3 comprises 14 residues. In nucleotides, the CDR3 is TGTGCCAGTAGCCGGAACCTAGCGGCCTACGAGCAGTACTTC. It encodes CASSRNLAAYEQYF.

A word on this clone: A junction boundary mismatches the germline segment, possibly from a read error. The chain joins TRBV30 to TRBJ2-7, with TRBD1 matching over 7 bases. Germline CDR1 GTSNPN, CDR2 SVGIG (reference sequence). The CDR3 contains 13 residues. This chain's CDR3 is CAWREQGLGTWHF. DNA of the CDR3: TGTGCCTGGAGAGAACAGGGGTTGGGCACTTGGCACTTC.

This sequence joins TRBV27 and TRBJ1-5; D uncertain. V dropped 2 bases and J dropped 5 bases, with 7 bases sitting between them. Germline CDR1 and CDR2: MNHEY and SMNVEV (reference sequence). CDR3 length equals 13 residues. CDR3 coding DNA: TGTGCCAGCAGTTTACAGGAGGATCAGCCCCAGCATTTT. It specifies CASSLQEDQPQHF.

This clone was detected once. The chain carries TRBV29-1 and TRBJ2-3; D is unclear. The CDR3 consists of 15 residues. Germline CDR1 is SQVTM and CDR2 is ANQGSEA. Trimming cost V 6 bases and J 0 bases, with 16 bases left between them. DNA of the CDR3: TGCAGCGTACCGGGCACCCCTGGGAGCACAGATACGCAGTATTTT. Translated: CSVPGTPGSTDTQYF.

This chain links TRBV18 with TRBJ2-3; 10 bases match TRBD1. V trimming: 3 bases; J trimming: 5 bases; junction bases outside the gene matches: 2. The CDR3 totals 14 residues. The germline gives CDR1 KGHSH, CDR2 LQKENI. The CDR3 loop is CASSPGQGKDTQYF. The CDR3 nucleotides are TGTGCCAGCTCACCGGGACAGGGGAAAGATACGCAGTATTTT.

DNA for the CDR3: TGTGCCAGCAGTTCTCATTATAGCAATCAGCCCCAGCATTTT. Translating gives CASSSHYSNQPQHF. The J gene is TRBJ1-5, the V gene TRBV28; D is undetermined. V was shortened by 4 bases and J by 0 bases, with 7 bases between the two germline ends. Germline V gene lookup returns CDR1 MDHEN and CDR2 SYDVKM. The CDR3 totals 14 residues.

Written as DNA, the CDR3 is TGTGCCAGCAGGGGACTAGCGGGACAGGGAGAGACCCAGTACTTC. Its translation: CASRGLAGQGETQYF. The V call is TRBV6-1, the J call TRBJ2-5, with 13 bases that match TRBD2. Germline V gives CDR1 MNHNS, CDR2 SASEGT. This CDR3 comprises 15 residues. V gave up 6 bases and J gave up 4 bases; unmatched junction bases: 5.

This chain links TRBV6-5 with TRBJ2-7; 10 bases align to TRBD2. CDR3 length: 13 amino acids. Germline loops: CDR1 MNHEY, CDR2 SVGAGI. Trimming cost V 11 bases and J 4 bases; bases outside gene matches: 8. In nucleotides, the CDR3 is TGTGCCGCGGGGGCTAGCGGGAGTTACGAGCAGTACTTC. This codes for CAAGASGSYEQYF.

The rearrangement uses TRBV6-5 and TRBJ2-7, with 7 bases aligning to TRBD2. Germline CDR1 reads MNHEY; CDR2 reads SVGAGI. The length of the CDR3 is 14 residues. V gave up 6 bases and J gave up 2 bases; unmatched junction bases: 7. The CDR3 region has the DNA TGTGCCAGCAGCGGACTAGGTGGGCCCTACGAGCAGTACTTC. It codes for CASSGLGGPYEQYF.